A selection of T cell receptor beta chains follows, all from one sample in a study of T cell responses to AZD1222 COVID-19 vaccine. Data came from immunoSEQ multiplex PCR; TCRdb stores just in-frame clones and leaves some out. The sample lists 100,000 to 150,000 clones, 89% occurring once. Source: peripheral blood, taken on day 0 of AZD1222 vaccination. All receptors come from an adult in good health. CDR3s include the opening cysteine and the closing phenylalanine or tryptophan. The order of the fields is V gene, D gene, J gene, clone size, CDR3 protein, CDR3 DNA. D genes are given only for firm matches. Some rows have no size entry. The others give once, few or many, or a class for an expanded clone.

V: TRBV7-8; D: -; J: TRBJ2-5; size: -; CDR3: CASRVLSGETQYF; DNA: TGTGCCAGCAGAGTGCTCTCCGGGGAGACCCAGTACTTC
V: TRBV5-1; D: TRBD2; J: TRBJ2-2; size: -; CDR3: CASSPSWGGRELFF; DNA: TGCGCCAGCAGCCCCTCCTGGGGGGGACGGGAGCTGTTTTTT
V: TRBV19; D: -; J: TRBJ1-5; size: -; CDR3: CASGTDWGPQHF; DNA: TGTGCCAGTGGGACGGATTGGGGGCCCCAGCATTTT
V: TRBV7-2; D: -; J: TRBJ2-1; size: -; CDR3: CASKVGRVGNEQFF; DNA: TGTGCCAGCAAGGTGGGAAGGGTGGGGAATGAGCAGTTCTTC
V: TRBV7-9; D: -; J: TRBJ2-1; size: -; CDR3: CASSFTVSYNEQFF; DNA: TGTGCCAGCAGCTTTACGGTCTCCTACAATGAGCAGTTCTTC
V: TRBV7-2; D: TRBD2; J: TRBJ2-3; size: -; CDR3: CASSLGAGPYTDTQYF; DNA: TGTGCCAGCAGCTTAGGAGCGGGACCCTACACAGATACGCAGTATTTT
V: TRBV4-2; D: -; J: TRBJ1-4; size: once; CDR3: CASSQGEGGLFF; DNA: TGTGCCAGCAGCCAAGGGGAGGGCGGACTGTTTTTT
V: TRBV29-1; D: -; J: TRBJ2-7; size: -; CDR3: CSVEVEGDHYEQYF; DNA: TGCAGCGTTGAGGTTGAGGGGGACCACTACGAGCAGTACTTC
V: TRBV28; D: -; J: TRBJ2-2; size: few; CDR3: CASRAVGGGELFF; DNA: TGTGCCAGCAGGGCAGTGGGTGGTGGGGAGCTGTTTTTT
V: TRBV6-5; D: TRBD1; J: TRBJ1-2; size: -; CDR3: CASSYAQGANYGYTF; DNA: TGTGCCAGCAGTTACGCCCAGGGGGCTAACTATGGCTACACCTTC
V: TRBV27; D: TRBD1; J: TRBJ1-4; size: -; CDR3: CASSNDPGTGVGKLFF; DNA: TGTGCCAGCAGTAACGACCCCGGGACAGGGGTAGGAAAACTGTTTTTT
V: TRBV12-3/TRBV12-4; D: -; J: TRBJ2-7; size: -; CDR3: CASSFAGNEQYF; DNA: TGTGCCAGCAGTTTTGCGGGGAACGAGCAGTACTTC
V: TRBV11-2; D: -; J: TRBJ2-5; size: -; CDR3: CASSLRRNQETQYF; DNA: TGTGCCAGCAGCTTACGACGAAACCAAGAGACCCAGTACTTC
V: TRBV7-6; D: -; J: TRBJ1-1; size: -; CDR3: CASSAGRKAFF; DNA: TGTGCCAGCAGCGCAGGGAGAAAAGCTTTCTTT
V: TRBV7-3; D: -; J: TRBJ2-5; size: once; CDR3: CASSLAAGAAQETQYF; DNA: TGTGCCAGCAGCTTAGCGGCGGGGGCAGCTCAAGAGACCCAGTACTTC
V: TRBV9; D: -; J: TRBJ2-3; size: -; CDR3: CASSVEGQLTDTQYF; DNA: TGTGCCAGCAGCGTAGAAGGACAGCTCACAGATACGCAGTATTTT
V: TRBV18; D: -; J: TRBJ2-1; size: -; CDR3: CASSPNGHSNEQFF; DNA: TGTGCCAGCTCACCAAATGGGCACTCGAATGAGCAGTTCTTC
V: TRBV11-2; D: -; J: TRBJ2-7; size: -; CDR3: CASSLDAGVGYYEQYF; DNA: TGTGCCAGCAGCTTGGACGCAGGGGTAGGTTATTACGAGCAGTACTTC
V: TRBV27; D: -; J: TRBJ2-7; size: -; CDR3: CASSLGGTSSYEQYF; DNA: TGTGCCAGCAGTTTAGGCGGCACGAGCTCCTACGAGCAGTACTTC
V: TRBV7-3; D: -; J: TRBJ2-3; size: few; CDR3: CASSINGGSPDTQYF; DNA: TGTGCCAGCAGCATTAATGGGGGGAGCCCAGATACGCAGTATTTT
V: TRBV19; D: TRBD2; J: TRBJ2-3; size: -; CDR3: CASSIEGAGGDTQYF; DNA: TGTGCCAGTAGTATAGAGGGAGCGGGGGGTGATACGCAGTATTTT
V: TRBV5-1; D: -; J: TRBJ2-3; size: few; CDR3: CASSLVPVTDTQYF; DNA: TGCGCCAGCAGCTTGGTGCCGGTTACAGATACGCAGTATTTT
V: TRBV3-1/TRBV3-2; D: -; J: TRBJ1-1; size: once; CDR3: CASSQDVGAGQKNTEAFF; DNA: TGTGCCAGCAGCCAAGATGTAGGGGCAGGACAGAAGAACACTGAAGCTTTCTTT
V: TRBV9; D: -; J: TRBJ2-2; size: -; CDR3: CASSPRSNTGELFF; DNA: TGTGCCAGCAGCCCCCGCAGCAACACCGGGGAGCTGTTTTTT
V: TRBV11-1; D: -; J: TRBJ1-5; size: -; CDR3: CASSLGRRVANQPQHF; DNA: TGTGCCAGCAGCTTAGGTCGGAGGGTTGCGAATCAGCCCCAGCATTTT
V: TRBV18; D: -; J: TRBJ1-4; size: -; CDR3: CASSAGSPNEKLFF; DNA: TGTGCCAGCTCAGCGGGGTCCCCTAATGAAAAACTGTTTTTT
V: TRBV5-1; D: -; J: TRBJ2-1; size: -; CDR3: CASQSPGSYNEQFF; DNA: TGCGCCAGTCAGAGCCCAGGTTCCTACAATGAGCAGTTCTTC
V: TRBV28; D: -; J: TRBJ2-7; size: -; CDR3: CASSGIYEQYF; DNA: TGTGCCTCCTCCGGGATCTACGAGCAGTACTTC
V: TRBV27; D: -; J: TRBJ2-1; size: -; CDR3: CASSLSFGSGYIMEQFF; DNA: TGTGCCAGCAGTTTATCGTTTGGGTCGGGGTATATTATGGAACAGTTCTTC
V: TRBV29-1; D: TRBD2; J: TRBJ2-1; size: -; CDR3: CSVGVLAVWANEQFF; DNA: TGCAGCGTTGGGGTACTAGCGGTCTGGGCCAATGAGCAGTTCTTC
V: TRBV30; D: -; J: TRBJ1-5; size: -; CDR3: CAWSGHGNSNQPQHF; DNA: TGTGCCTGGAGTGGTCATGGGAACAGCAATCAGCCCCAGCATTTT
V: TRBV24-1; D: -; J: TRBJ2-2; size: -; CDR3: CATSGRGGTNTGELFF; DNA: TGTGCCACCAGTGGAAGAGGGGGAACTAACACCGGGGAGCTGTTTTTT